The present T cell receptor (beta chain) was sequenced within a study of regulatory T cells in long-lasting Graves disease (dated by TCRdb to the early 2020s). General notes on the study: In the newly diagnosed Graves' disease group, patients had been taking antithyroid drugs for less than 3 months. This study used TCR sequencing and RNA sequencing of peripheral blood to compare persistent Graves' disease patients against newly diagnosed Graves' disease patients. The study was conducted in China and was registered as a clinical trial. TCR sequencing covered around 13 persistent and roughly 20 newly diagnosed Graves' disease patients, 33 samples in total.

Here is what the overall study found, with its caveats: Because the primary lesion, thyroid tissue, could not be accessed, the study looked at peripheral blood alone. As a limitation, the authors acknowledged that the small sample size may reduce accuracy. Sequencing and analysis were restricted to the TCR beta chain. Compared with newly diagnosed patients, patients with persistent Graves' disease had lower TCR Shannon entropy and fewer highly expanded clones, which suggests clonal expansion. TRBV28, TRBJ1-2 and TRBJ2-5 were preferentially used in persistent disease, while TRBV20-1 and TRBJ2-1 were favored in newly diagnosed disease. Persistent patients shared more public clonotypes among themselves (around 3,000) than newly diagnosed patients did (approximately 870).

Library generation was performed with multiplex PCR. This sample was sequenced with an Illumina HiSeq 4000. CDR3 regions were amplified by Arm-PCR with iRepertoire HTBI primers to construct TCR beta libraries. Gel purification was performed on PCR products prior to sequencing. Regarding the original processing steps: Gene usage analysis of CDR3 amino acid clonotypes relied on the approximately 62 TRBV and over 13 TRBJ segments identified across samples. Filtered high-quality paired reads were merged into contigs using COPE and FqMerger. BLAST was used to align contigs to the IMGT TRBV, TRBD and TRBJ reference genes, and CDR3 was defined following IMGT. Any clonotype with a frequency above 0.1% was classified as a highly expanded clone. Shannon entropy served as the measure of repertoire diversity, while the Gini coefficient captured V-J evenness. A clonotype was considered public if more than one individual shared it. In-frame beta chains were kept once TCRdb had trimmed the public reads at Q25 with fastp and called clones with MiXCR. Entries that share a CDR3 protein sequence are merged under the most common genes and DNA. TCRdb assigned the V and J calls; the authors' analysis was not used. This sample holds over 500,000 distinct CDR3 sequences; about 15% were observed only once. The top ten constitute 12% of the sample.

In the paper's terms, the time point label means: newly diagnosed GD, antithyroid drugs for less than 3 months. RNA was extracted from PBMCs in TRIzol for both TCR sequencing and RNA sequencing. Graves' disease was diagnosed according to American Thyroid Association guidelines. Patients were recruited from an endocrinology department in Xi'an, China. Each patient gave approximately 8.8 milliliters of peripheral blood, collected in an EDTA anticoagulant tube. Ficoll Paque Plus density gradient separation was used to isolate PBMCs, and no further T cell sorting was performed. RNA quality was checked with an Agilent 2100 Bioanalyzer and agarose gel, and concentration with a NanoDrop 2000. A word on this clonotype: The antigen it binds to is not known. Per-base quality was not reported, and no clone a single base away is much larger than it.

The V end loses 4 bases and the J end loses 0 bases, and a stretch of 14 bases separates them. The CDR3 has 15 amino acids, counting the end cysteine and phenylalanine. CDR3 DNA is the only sequence kept; it has 45 bases, read in frame from the first base. CDR1 and CDR2, looked up from the germline V gene, are SGHRS and YFSETQ. A further study also used this sample, focusing on T cells in Graves' hyperthyroidism and ophthalmopathy. As the second publication notes: Graves' hyperthyroidism was defined as stable when no progression to ophthalmopathy occurred over 18 months of follow-up. Hyperthyroidism patients were newly diagnosed, had a disease duration of under 2 months, and were aged 18 to 65 years. Any patient with an uncontrolled infection, another autoimmune disease, pregnancy or lactation was excluded. Clinical symptoms, serum thyroxine and TRAb, thyroid ultrasound, and orbital computed tomography formed the basis for the diagnoses. The first round of RT-PCR for the TCR CDR3 was performed with the HTBI primer set and the Qiagen OneStep RT-PCR kit. Most expanded thyroid clonotypes (frequency above 0.001) were also found in blood, which suggests that blood repertoires may mirror thyroid immune responses. A 13 V-J signature model separated ophthalmopathy from stable hyperthyroidism, with just over 85% sensitivity and 81% to 82% specificity in cross-validation and 80%/75% in testing. In validation, the model predicted progression to ophthalmopathy with around 71% sensitivity and 72.22% specificity, a median of around 6.6 months before onset. A discovery cohort of around 98 patients, approximately 45 with Graves' ophthalmopathy and 57 with stable Graves' hyperthyroidism, was used to find distinguishing TCR V-J signatures. An independent validation cohort of fewer than 20 hyperthyroidism patients and 17 patients who later progressed to ophthalmopathy tested prospective prediction of ophthalmopathy. For training and testing, the approximately 97 patients in the discovery cohort were randomly divided in a 7:3 ratio. In roughly six Graves' hyperthyroidism patients, the study also compared T-cell repertoires from thyroid tissue with T-cell repertoires from blood. After blood sampling, hyperthyroidism patients were treated with methimazole at a starting dose of 30 mg daily, and ophthalmopathy patients were treated with high-dose intravenous methylprednisolone. Libraries were constructed in a second round of multiplex PCR, after which size selection and purification were performed. Sequencing of the libraries was done on an Illumina HiSeq2000 using paired-end 100 bp reads. SOAPnuke was used to process the raw data, removing reads that contained adapters or uncalled bases, had a mean Phred below 15, or lacked an exact match to the constant primer or identifier. COPE v1.2.5 was used to merge high-quality paired reads, and clonotypes were defined as unique nucleotide sequences. MiTCR v1.1 was used to align the clonotypes against IMGT TRBV, TRBD and TRBJ reference segments. Analysis was restricted to V-J combinations with a frequency above 0.0001, which covered 98% to 99.2% of repertoires. A TCS score was defined as the ratio between F50 (clonal expansion) and ExV (chaos), using BLOSUM62-based TCRdist between CDR3 peptides within each V-J. Welch's t-statistics and random forest reduced approximately 520 V-J features to some 14, which were used in a naive Bayes classifier (R e1071). Sample size was not statistically predetermined, and blinding of investigators to group allocation was not performed. According to the paper, TCR Vbeta CDR3 sequencing was carried out on 135 peripheral blood samples, which came from over 40 ophthalmopathy, about 75 hyperthyroidism and approximately 17 progressor patients.

The sequence was collected from a young man with Graves disease. Donor details come from another sample of the same person, matched by shared clones. The source was peripheral blood mononuclear cells (PBMCs), collected at new diagnosis, from a patient treated with antithyroid drugs. Here the chain combines TRBV5-1 and TRBJ2-7; TRBD2 might be the D gene, on 5 matching bases. The encoded CDR3 is CASSTRRSSSYEQYF. The nucleotide sequence reads as follows: TGCGCCAGCAGCACGAGGAGGAGTAGCTCCTACGAGCAGTACTTC.